This T cell receptor (beta chain) was profiled in a study of T cells in Graves' hyperthyroidism and ophthalmopathy (dated by TCRdb to about 2019). In the study overall: Peripheral blood was sampled at the time of initial diagnosis, prior to any treatment. For training and testing, the 100 or so patients in the discovery cohort were randomly divided in a 7:3 ratio. The study also compared thyroid tissue and blood T-cell repertoires from 6 or 7 Graves' hyperthyroidism patients. A discovery cohort of about 100 patients, 43 with Graves' ophthalmopathy and over 55 with stable Graves' hyperthyroidism, was used to find distinguishing TCR V-J signatures. Following sampling, methimazole starting at 30 mg daily was given to hyperthyroidism patients, and high-dose intravenous methylprednisolone was given to ophthalmopathy patients. The paper describes TCR Vbeta CDR3 sequencing of 130 to 150 peripheral blood samples, made up of 43 ophthalmopathy patients, approximately 73 hyperthyroidism patients and roughly 17 progressor patients. Whether ophthalmopathy could be predicted prospectively was tested in an independent validation cohort made up of under 20 hyperthyroidism patients plus 17 patients who later progressed to ophthalmopathy. Study-wide conclusions, independent of this receptor: Most expanded thyroid clonotypes (frequency above 0.001) were also detected in blood, suggesting blood repertoires may reflect thyroid immune responses. Sample size was not statistically predetermined, and investigators were not blinded to group allocation. A model built on a 13 V-J signature distinguished ophthalmopathy from stable hyperthyroidism, reaching roughly 88% sensitivity and 81.08% specificity in cross-validation and 80%/75% in testing. In validation, progression to ophthalmopathy was predicted by the model with 70.59% sensitivity and around 76% specificity, a median of around 5.9 months before onset.

According to the germline V gene, CDR1 reads ENHRY and CDR2 reads SYGVKD. The cysteine opens and the phenylalanine closes a CDR3 of 14 amino acids. Of all the DNA, just the CDR3 is kept, 42 bases in frame from base 1. V ends up 3 bases short and J 5 bases short, with an unmatched junction base count of 5. The TCR beta CDR3 regions were amplified from RNA transcripts. A first-round RT-PCR of the TCR CDR3 used the HTBI primer set with the Qiagen OneStep RT-PCR kit. Libraries were constructed in a second round of multiplex PCR, after which size selection and purification were carried out. Paired-end sequencing of the libraries was performed with 100 bp reads on an Illumina HiSeq2000. The authors processed their data as follows. Raw data were processed with SOAPnuke, discarding reads with adapters, uncalled bases, mean Phred below 15, or no exact constant-primer or identifier match. High-quality paired reads were merged with COPE v1.2.5, and unique nucleotide sequences were defined as clonotypes. MiTCR v1.1 was used to align the clonotypes against IMGT TRBV, TRBD and TRBJ reference segments. The analysis included only V-J combinations with a frequency above 0.0001, which together covered about 99% of the repertoires. The TCS score was defined as F50 (clonal expansion) divided by E x V (chaos), with BLOSUM62-based TCRdist calculated between CDR3 peptides within each V-J. Welch's t-statistics and random forest reduced approximately 520 V-J features to 13, which were used in a naive Bayes classifier (R e1071). The Morisita-Horn index was used to measure how similar the thyroid and blood repertoires were. In TCRdb, the public reads were trimmed at Q25 with fastp and aligned with MiXCR, with productive beta chains retained. Rows are unified per CDR3 protein, each entry keeping the most common DNA and genes. The V and J calls follow TCRdb's processing rather than the paper's. In all, the sample holds roughly 100,000 distinct CDR3 sequences, and 47% of those were seen once. Under 30% of the sample is in the top ten clones.

A patient counted as having stable Graves' hyperthyroidism if no progression to ophthalmopathy occurred over 18 months of follow-up. Hyperthyroidism patients were newly diagnosed, with disease duration under 2 months, and aged 18 to 65 years. The study excluded patients with uncontrolled infections, other autoimmune diseases, pregnancy or lactation. Clinical symptoms, serum thyroxine and TRAb, thyroid ultrasound, and orbital computed tomography formed the basis for the diagnoses. Ficoll-Paque density gradient centrifugation was used to isolate PBMCs from about 9.4 ml of fresh peripheral blood. Total RNA was extracted using Trizol reagent, and RNA quality was assessed on an Agilent 2100 Bioanalyzer. A note on this clonotype: Its antigen is currently not known. A much larger clone differs by one base, so this may be a read error.

This TCR came from a man aged 35-49 years with Graves' hyperthyroidism. The rearrangement joined TRBV10-3 to TRBJ1-1; TRBD1 fits 8 bases in the junction. The specimen sequenced was blood. The CDR3 protein is CAISELRGLTEAFF. The sequenced DNA: TGTGCCATCAGTGAACTCAGGGGGCTAACTGAAGCTTTCTTT.